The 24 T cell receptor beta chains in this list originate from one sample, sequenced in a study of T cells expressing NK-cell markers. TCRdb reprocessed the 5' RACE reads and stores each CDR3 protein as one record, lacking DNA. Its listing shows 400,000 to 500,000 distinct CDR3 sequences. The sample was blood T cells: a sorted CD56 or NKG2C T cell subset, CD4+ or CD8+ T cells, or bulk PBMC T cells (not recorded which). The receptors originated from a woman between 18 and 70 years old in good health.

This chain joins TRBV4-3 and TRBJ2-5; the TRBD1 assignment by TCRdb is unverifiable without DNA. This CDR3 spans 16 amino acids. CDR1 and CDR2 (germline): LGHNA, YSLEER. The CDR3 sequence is CASSQGHTQYQETQYF.

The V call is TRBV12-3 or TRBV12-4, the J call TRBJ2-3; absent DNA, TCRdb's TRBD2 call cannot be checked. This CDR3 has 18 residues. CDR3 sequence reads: CASRPLAGGPVSTDTQYF.

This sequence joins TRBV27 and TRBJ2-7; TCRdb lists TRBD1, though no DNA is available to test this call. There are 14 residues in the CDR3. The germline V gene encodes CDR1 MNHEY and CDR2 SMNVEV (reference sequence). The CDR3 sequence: CASSISTGGYEQYF.

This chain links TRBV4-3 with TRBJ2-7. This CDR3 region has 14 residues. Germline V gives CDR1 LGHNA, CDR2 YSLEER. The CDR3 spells CASSQDIQAYEQYF.

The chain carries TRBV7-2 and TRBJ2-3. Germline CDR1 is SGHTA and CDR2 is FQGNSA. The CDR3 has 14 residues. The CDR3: CASSKGLTADTQYF.

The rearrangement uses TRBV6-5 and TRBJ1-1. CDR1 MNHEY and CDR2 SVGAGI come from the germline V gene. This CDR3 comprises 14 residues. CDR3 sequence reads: CASSYGVGNTEAFF.

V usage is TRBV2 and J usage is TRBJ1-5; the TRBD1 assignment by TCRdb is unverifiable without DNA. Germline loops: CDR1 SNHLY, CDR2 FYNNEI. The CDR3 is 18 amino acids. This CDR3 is CASSHIQGWSFGNQPQHF.

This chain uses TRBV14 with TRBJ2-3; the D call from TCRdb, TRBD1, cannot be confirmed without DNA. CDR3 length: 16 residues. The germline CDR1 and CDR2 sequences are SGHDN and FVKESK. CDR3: CASSQPRGGRPDTQYF.

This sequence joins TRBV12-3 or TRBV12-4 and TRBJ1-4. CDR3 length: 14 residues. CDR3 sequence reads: CASSSLAGVEKLFF.

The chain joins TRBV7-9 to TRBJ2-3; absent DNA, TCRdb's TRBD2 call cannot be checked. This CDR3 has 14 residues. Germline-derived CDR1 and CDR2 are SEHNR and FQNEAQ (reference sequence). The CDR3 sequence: CASSLGGRYNTQYF. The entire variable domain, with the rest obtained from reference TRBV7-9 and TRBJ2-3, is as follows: DTGVSQNPRHKITKRGQNVTFRCDPISEHNRLYWYRQTLGQGPEFLTYFQNEAQLEKSRLLSDRFSAERPKGSFSTLEIQRTEQGDSAMYLCASSLGGRYNTQYFGPGTRLTVL.

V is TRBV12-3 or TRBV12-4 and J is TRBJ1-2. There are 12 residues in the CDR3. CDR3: CASSGPSGGYTF.

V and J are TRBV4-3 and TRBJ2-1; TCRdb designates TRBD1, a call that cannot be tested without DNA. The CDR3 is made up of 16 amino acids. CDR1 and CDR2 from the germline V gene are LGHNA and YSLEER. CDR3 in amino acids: CASSQETQGFYNEQFF.

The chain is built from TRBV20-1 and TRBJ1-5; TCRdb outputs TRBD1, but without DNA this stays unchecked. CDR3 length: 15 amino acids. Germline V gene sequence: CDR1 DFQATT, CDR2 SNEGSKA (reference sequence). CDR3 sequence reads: CSTGTGTGISQPQHF.

CDR3 amino acids: CASSLEVLGLSNNEQFF. This sequence joins TRBV5-1 and TRBJ2-1; without DNA, the TCRdb call of TRBD2 cannot be checked. The CDR3 sequence is 17 residues long. Germline V lookup: CDR1 SGHRS, CDR2 YFSETQ.

This CDR3 is CAIGQGGNEQFF. This chain joins TRBV10-3 and TRBJ2-1; TCRdb indicates TRBD1, and absent DNA this call remains unverified. This CDR3 has 12 amino acids. CDR1 is ENHRY, CDR2 SYGVKD, per germline.

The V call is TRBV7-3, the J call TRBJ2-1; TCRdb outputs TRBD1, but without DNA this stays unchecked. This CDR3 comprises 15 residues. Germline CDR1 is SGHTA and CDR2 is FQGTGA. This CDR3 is CASSQGQGRKDEQFF.

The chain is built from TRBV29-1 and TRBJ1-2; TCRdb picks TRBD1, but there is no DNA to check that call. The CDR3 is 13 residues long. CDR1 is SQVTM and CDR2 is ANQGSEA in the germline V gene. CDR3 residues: CSVEPGANYGYTF.

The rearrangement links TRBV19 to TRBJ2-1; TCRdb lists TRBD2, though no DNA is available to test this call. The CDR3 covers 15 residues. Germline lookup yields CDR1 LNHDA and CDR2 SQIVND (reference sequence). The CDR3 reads CASSTGTRGLEEQFF.

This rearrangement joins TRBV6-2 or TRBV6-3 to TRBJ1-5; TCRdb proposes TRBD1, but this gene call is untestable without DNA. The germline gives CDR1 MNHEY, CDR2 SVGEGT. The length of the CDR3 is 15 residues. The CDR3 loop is CASSYGTVSNQPQHF.

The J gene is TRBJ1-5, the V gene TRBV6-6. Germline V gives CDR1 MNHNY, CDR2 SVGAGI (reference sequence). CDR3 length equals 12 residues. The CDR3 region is CASTAPNQPQHF.

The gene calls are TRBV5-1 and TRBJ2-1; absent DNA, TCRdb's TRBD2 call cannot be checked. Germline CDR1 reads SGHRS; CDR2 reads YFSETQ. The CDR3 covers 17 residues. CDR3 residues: CASSSGLAGGDYNEQFF.

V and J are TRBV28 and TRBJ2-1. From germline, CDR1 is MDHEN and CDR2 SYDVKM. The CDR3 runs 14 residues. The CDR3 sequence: CASSLRGPYNEQFF.

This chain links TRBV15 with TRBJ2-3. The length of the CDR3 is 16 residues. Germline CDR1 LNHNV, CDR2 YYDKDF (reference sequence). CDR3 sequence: CATSRVAIGVSDTQYF.

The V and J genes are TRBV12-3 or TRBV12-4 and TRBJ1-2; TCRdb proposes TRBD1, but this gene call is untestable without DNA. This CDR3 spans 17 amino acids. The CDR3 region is CASSLSGKQGVFYGYTF.